This TCR beta chain was identified in a study of CD8+ T cells in alopecia areata. For the study at large: Female C3H/HeJ mice aged roughly 7-10 weeks received skin from spontaneously alopecic C3H/HeJ graft donors aged about 6-12 months.

Overall study findings and caveats: Across lesional scalp, and particularly alopecia totalis/universalis, clonality surpassed that of normal scalp. Compared with mice, patients displayed less clear TCR sharing, possibly for HLA-related reasons. Scalp samples also yield sequences of resident alphabeta T cells from normal skin.

This clone was seen at least ten times. The antigen remains undetermined. The gene symbols are mouse symbols. Sequencing ends 4 residues short of the CDR3 end; the germline J gene provides the rest. RNA extraction was followed by reverse transcription into cDNA, which acted as the sequencing template. The assay was immunoSEQ multiplex PCR, and TCRdb's table has in-frame clones only and misses some. Sampling found 200,000 to 300,000 clones, none seen once. V dropped 2 bases and J dropped 4 bases, with 6 bases sitting between them. CDR3 length: 12 residues. Germline V gene lookup returns CDR1 NSHNY and CDR2 SYGAGN. Markers including CD4, CD8alpha, NKG2D and NKG2ACE guided sorting of pooled cutaneous lymph node cells.

This chain links TRBV13-1 with TRBJ1-2, with a weak D call TRBD1 (5 bases). Input material: CD4+ T cells sorted from a lymph node. This TCR came from a C3H/HeJ mouse with alopecia areata. The strain's MHC type: H2-k. The CDR3 sequence is CASSERGSDYTF. CDR3 DNA, as far as it was read: TGTGCCAGCAGTGAGAGGGGCTCC.